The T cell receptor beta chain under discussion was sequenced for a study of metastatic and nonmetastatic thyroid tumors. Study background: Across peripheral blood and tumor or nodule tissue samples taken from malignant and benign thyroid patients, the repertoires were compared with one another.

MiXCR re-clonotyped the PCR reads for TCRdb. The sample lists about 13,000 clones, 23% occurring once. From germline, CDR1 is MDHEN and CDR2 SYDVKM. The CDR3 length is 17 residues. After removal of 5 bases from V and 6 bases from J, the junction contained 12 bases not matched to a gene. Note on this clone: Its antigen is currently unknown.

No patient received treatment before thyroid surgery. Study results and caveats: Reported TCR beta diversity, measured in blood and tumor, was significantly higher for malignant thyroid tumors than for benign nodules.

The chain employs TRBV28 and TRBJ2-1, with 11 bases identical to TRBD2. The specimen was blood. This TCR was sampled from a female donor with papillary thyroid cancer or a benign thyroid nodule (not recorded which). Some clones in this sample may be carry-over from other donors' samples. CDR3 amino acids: CASSKRVAGGPGNEQFF. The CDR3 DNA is TGTGCCAGCAGTAAACGCGTAGCGGGAGGGCCGGGCAATGAGCAGTTCTTC.